The next 21 T cell receptor beta chains were all read from a single sample in a study of blood T cell repertoires in COVID-19. Measured with immunoSEQ multiplex PCR; TCRdb has only the in-frame clones, and not every one. The sample yields around 100,000 clones, approximately 79% seen once. Sequenced material: peripheral blood. The receptors were gathered from a man between 70 and 80 years old with COVID-19, enrolled during active disease.

The genes are TRBV4-3 and TRBJ1-4; D not certain. The CDR3 loop spans 14 amino acids. CDR1 is LGHNA and CDR2 is YSLEER in the germline V gene. The V and J ends lost 1 base and 11 bases respectively, with 14 bases between them. The CDR3 protein is CASSQGGGSGKLFF. CDR3 in DNA: TGCGCCAGCAGCCAAGGAGGAGGGTCGGGGAAACTGTTTTTT.

Only a few counts were recorded for this clone. The genes are TRBV28 and TRBJ1-4; D uncertain. Trimming shortened V by 1 base and J by 0 bases, and 9 bases separated the two germline ends. This CDR3 spans 16 amino acids. Per germline, CDR1 MDHEN and CDR2 SYDVKM. DNA of the CDR3: TGTGCCAGCAGTTTATCCGGTCCCACAACTAATGAAAAACTGTTTTTT. It codes for CASSLSGPTTNEKLFF.

The chain has TRBV6-2 or TRBV6-3 and TRBJ2-6, with D maybe TRBD2 (5 bases). V shed 2 bases and J shed 5 bases, with 16 bases lying between them. The CDR3 is 17 residues long. Looked up from germline, CDR1 is MNHEY and CDR2 is SVGEGT. For the CDR3, the DNA is TGTGCCAGCAGTTACCTGGGCGGTACGGGAAGGGCCAACGTCCTGACTTTC. Translation: CASSYLGGTGRANVLTF.

J is TRBJ1-2 and V is TRBV3-1 (or the pseudogene TRBV3-2); D unresolved. Germline-derived CDR1 and CDR2 are LGHDT and YNNKEL (reference sequence). The CDR3 covers 15 residues. With 4 bases removed from V and 3 bases from J, the gap between germline ends came to 15 bases. In DNA, the CDR3 is TGTGCCAGCAGCCCACAAGTTAGACGGGACTATGGCTACACCTTC. Amino acids: CASSPQVRRDYGYTF.

This chain connects TRBV28 to TRBJ1-5; TRBD1 is a possible D gene (5 bases). This CDR3 contains 16 residues. CDR1 MDHEN and CDR2 SYDVKM come from the germline V gene. The ends were cut back, 2 bases at V and 4 bases at J, with 15 bases in the middle. The CDR3 region has the DNA TGTGCCAGCAGTTTACTCGTAGGGGTAGGAAATCAGCCCCAGCATTTT. Encoded protein: CASSLLVGVGNQPQHF.

This clone occurred a few times. The CDR3 is CASSHGDSNQPQHF. The CDR3 DNA sequence: TGTGCCAGCAGCCATGGAGATAGCAATCAGCCCCAGCATTTT. The chain recombines TRBV3-1 (or the pseudogene TRBV3-2) with TRBJ1-5; D remains ambiguous. Per germline, CDR1 LGHDT and CDR2 YNNKEL (reference sequence). The CDR3 contains 14 residues. V dropped 3 bases and J dropped 0 bases, with 6 bases sitting between them.

The chain links TRBV2 to TRBJ2-1, with TRBD2 identical over 12 bases. J was trimmed by 0 bases and V by 7 bases; bases with no gene match: 1. The germline V gene has CDR1 SNHLY and CDR2 FYNNEI. The CDR3 covers 15 residues. In DNA form, the CDR3 reads TGTGCCAGCAAGACTAGCGGGAGCTCCTACAATGAGCAGTTCTTC. Protein sequence: CASKTSGSSYNEQFF.

The V and J genes are TRBV18 and TRBJ2-5; D is ambiguous. CDR1 and CDR2 (germline): KGHSH, LQKENI. The CDR3 totals 14 residues. The V end lost 6 bases, the J end lost 1 base, and 12 bases lay between the germline ends. Here the CDR3 DNA reads TGTGCCAGCTCTTCGCCCGGTGCCCAAGAGACCCAGTACTTC. Translating it yields CASSSPGAQETQYF.

The chain links TRBV19 to TRBJ2-5, with D maybe TRBD1 (6 bases). V lost 7 bases to trimming and J lost 5 bases, with 14 bases between them. The CDR3 is 13 residues long. The germline CDR1 and CDR2 sequences are LNHDA and SQIVND (reference sequence). The CDR3 coding sequence is TGTGCCAGTACTTTGGGGGCGGGTGAGACCCAGTACTTC. It specifies CASTLGAGETQYF.

The V and J genes are TRBV28 and TRBJ1-1; D remains ambiguous. Trimming took off 2 bases at V and 3 bases at J, with 10 bases between the two ends. The CDR3 loop spans 14 amino acids. The germline CDR1 and CDR2 sequences are MDHEN and SYDVKM. CDR3 residues: CASSLQQLYTEAFF. The DNA for the CDR3 is TGTGCCAGCAGTTTACAACAGCTATACACTGAAGCTTTCTTT. The full variable domain, rest sourced from reference TRBV28 and TRBJ1-1, is DVKVTQSSRYLVKRTGEKVFLECVQDMDHENMFWYRQDPGLGLRLIYFSYDVKMKEKGDIPEGYSVSREKKERFSLILESASTNQTSMYLCASSLQQLYTEAFFGQGTRLTVV.

V and J are TRBV11-3 and TRBJ2-7; TRBD1 matches 8 bases. V was pared by 1 base and J by 4 bases, with 6 bases of the junction left unmatched. The CDR3 runs 15 residues. The germline gives CDR1 SGHNT, CDR2 YENEEA. CDR3 nucleotide sequence: TGTGCCAGCAGCTTAGGAGGACAGGGTCGTTACGAGCAGTACTTC. It specifies CASSLGGQGRYEQYF.

This clone was seen once. The chain joins TRBV4-3 to TRBJ2-5; D not resolved. Germline V lookup: CDR1 LGHNA, CDR2 YSLEER. Trimming pared 0 bases from V and 0 bases from J, leaving 2 bases between. The CDR3 loop spans 13 amino acids. The DNA of the CDR3 is TGCGCCAGCAGCCAAGACAACCAAGAGACCCAGTACTTC. This gives the protein CASSQDNQETQYF.

The chain employs TRBV9 and TRBJ2-6; D possibly corresponds to TRBD2 (6 bases). The CDR3 consists of 15 residues. With 6 bases removed from V and 2 bases from J, the gap between germline ends came to 12 bases. CDR1 is SGDLS and CDR2 is YYNGEE in the germline V gene. CDR3: CASNGGGTGANVLTF. CDR3 in DNA: TGTGCCAGCAACGGGGGTGGAACTGGGGCCAACGTCCTGACTTTC.

This clone was seen a handful of times. The chain is built from TRBV5-4 and TRBJ2-1, with TRBD2 matching 8 bases. V gave up 0 bases and J gave up 0 bases; unmatched junction bases: 14. This CDR3 is 20 amino acids long. The germline V gene encodes CDR1 SGHNT and CDR2 YYREEE (reference sequence). Here the CDR3 reads CASSLVGGLAGRSSYNEQFF. CDR3 nucleotide sequence: TGTGCCAGCAGCTTGGTTGGCGGGCTAGCGGGCCGGAGCTCCTACAATGAGCAGTTCTTC.

The V gene is TRBV5-1, the J gene TRBJ2-3, with D perhaps matching TRBD2 (6 bases). This CDR3 has 16 amino acids. Germline assignment: CDR1 SGHRS and CDR2 YFSETQ. Trimming removed 0 bases at V and 4 bases at J, with 15 bases between. CDR3 in amino acids: CASSLGYGSGADTQYF. The CDR3 nucleotides read TGCGCCAGCAGCTTGGGTTACGGGAGTGGAGCAGATACGCAGTATTTT.

The chain has TRBV18 and TRBJ1-1, with TRBD1 matching over 8 bases. Looked up from germline, CDR1 is KGHSH and CDR2 is LQKENI. The junction had 6 bases not matched to a gene; V was cut back by 6 bases and J by 3 bases. The CDR3 has 14 residues. The CDR3 nucleotides read TGTGCCAGCTCTCGAACAGGGGGACACACTGAAGCTTTCTTT. Residues: CASSRTGGHTEAFF.

The rearrangement uses TRBV6-2 or TRBV6-3 and TRBJ2-1; TRBD2 agrees at 8 bases. This CDR3 region has 15 residues. V was clipped by 5 bases and J by 2 bases; unmatched bases: 5. The germline gives CDR1 MNHEY, CDR2 SVGEGT. CDR3 nucleotides: TGTGCCAGCAGTCCCGGGACTAGACCCTACAATGAGCAGTTCTTC. This encodes CASSPGTRPYNEQFF.

The chain uses TRBV6-5 and TRBJ2-7, with 12 bases aligning to TRBD2. The V gene's germline CDR1 is MNHEY and CDR2 SVGAGI. The CDR3 covers 14 residues. V gave up 3 bases and J gave up 6 bases; unmatched junction bases: 3. The CDR3 nucleotides read TGTGCCAGCAGTTATGGGGGACTAGCGGGCGAGCAGTACTTC. Protein sequence: CASSYGGLAGEQYF.

This clone appeared a single time. The V and J genes are TRBV5-5 and TRBJ2-2; D perhaps matches TRBD2 (5 bases). The V and J ends lost 3 bases and 1 base respectively, with 13 bases between them. The length of the CDR3 is 16 residues. CDR1 is SGHKS, CDR2 YYEKEE, per germline (reference sequence). The CDR3 DNA reads TGTGCCAGCAGCTGGGGAGCGGAAAGGAACACCGGGGAGCTGTTTTTT. It codes for CASSWGAERNTGELFF.

The chain is built from TRBV7-2 and TRBJ2-4, with D perhaps TRBD2 (6 bases). V gave up 1 base and J gave up 7 bases, with 8 bases separating them. This CDR3 spans 13 amino acids. Germline V CDR1 and CDR2: SGHTA, FQGNSA. The CDR3 DNA is TGTGCCAGCAGCTTAGAAGGGAGGAACATTCAGTACTTC. Its translation is CASSLEGRNIQYF.

The chain joins TRBV6-1 to TRBJ2-2, with TRBD1 matching 9 bases. This CDR3 spans 16 amino acids. CDR1 is MNHNS, CDR2 SASEGT, per germline. Losses at the gene ends were 4 bases for V and 6 bases for J; bases not matched to a gene: 9. The CDR3 loop reads CASSGGQGRASGELFF. In DNA, the CDR3 is TGTGCCAGCAGTGGCGGACAGGGGCGCGCATCCGGGGAGCTGTTTTTT.